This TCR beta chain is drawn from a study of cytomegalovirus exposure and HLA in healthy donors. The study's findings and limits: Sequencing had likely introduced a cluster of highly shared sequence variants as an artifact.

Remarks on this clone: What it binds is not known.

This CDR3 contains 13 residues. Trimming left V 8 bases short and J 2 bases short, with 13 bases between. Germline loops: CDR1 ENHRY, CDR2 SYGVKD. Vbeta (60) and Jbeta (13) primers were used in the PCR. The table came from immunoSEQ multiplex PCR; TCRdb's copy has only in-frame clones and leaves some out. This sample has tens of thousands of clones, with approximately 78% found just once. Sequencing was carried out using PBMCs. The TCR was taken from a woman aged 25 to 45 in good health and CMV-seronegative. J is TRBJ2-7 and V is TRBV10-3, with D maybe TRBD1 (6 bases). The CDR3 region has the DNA TGTGCCATCGGTTCCCAGGGGCCCTACGAGCAGTACTTC. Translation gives CAIGSQGPYEQYF.